This TCR beta chain was recovered during a study of cytomegalovirus exposure and HLA in healthy donors (dated by TCRdb to 2015 to 2018). With regard to the full study: In an earlier analysis of around 540 of the donors, roughly 300 Gb of sequence data and roughly 100 million unique TCR beta sequences from 150 million to 200 million T cells were reported. About 330 gigabases of sequencing data and approximately 91 million unique TCR sequences made up an early release that covered about 640 HLA-typed donors. Among 300 to 500 genotyped donors of the cohort, an average of about 240,000 unique TCR beta nucleotide sequences was sequenced per donor, of which about 19% were non-productive. Donor age, sex, ethnicity and CMV serostatus were compiled together with the repertoire data. A later analysis re-examined previously published TCR beta repertoires from more than 600 donors and added high-resolution HLA genotyping to investigate patterns of TCR occurrence. The study aimed to test whether signatures of past pathogen exposure could be identified by cataloging public T cell receptors. The study combined high-throughput TCR immunosequencing, statistical association of individual TCRs with disease status, and machine learning to predict cytomegalovirus infection status. Roughly 5 DR-DQ haplotypes were handled as single units for association and clustering, since linkage in the cohort was strong. Rather than using new phenotypic data, the later analysis identified candidate immune exposures from TCR beta sequences and from how often those sequences occurred across donors. An earlier analysis of about 600 of the donors used high-throughput TCR beta sequencing to judge whether each TCR beta V gene segment behaved as functional or pseudogenic. HLA typing covered class I and class II loci at four-digit resolution. A later genetic analysis used genome-wide SNP genotypes for about three fifths of the 666 donors, treating that subset as a discovery cohort. The study used immunosequencing to profile the T cell repertoires of approximately 640 subjects and linked those repertoires to cytomegalovirus serostatus. The number of typed donors differed by locus: roughly 620-630 for A, B, C, DRB1 and DQB1; some 500 for DQA1; 606 for DPA1; and some 450 for DPB1. Every repertoire in the discovery cohort had been generated on one and the same sequencing platform. A separate validation cohort of 100 to 150 different subjects was used in addition to the 666-subject first cohort. The genetic ancestry cluster associated with self-reported Caucasian donors included 81% of the roughly 390 genotyped donors.

The CDR3 spans 17 residues, from the cysteine through the phenylalanine. Only CDR3 DNA is held: 51 bases, read in frame from base 1. The trim is 6 bases for V and 1 base for J, with a gap of 19 bases between the germline ends. Sequences MNHEY (CDR1) and SMNVEV (CDR2) are obtained from the germline V gene (reference sequence). The paper as a whole reports these results and caveats: Seventeen rarely observed V segments, including chromosome 9 orphons, were excluded from the earlier analysis of about 610 of the donors because counts were too low. In vitro tests confirmed that a few of the cytomegalovirus-associated TCR beta chains recognize cytomegalovirus antigens. It was suggested by the authors that the approach could potentially be generalized to other disease states and immunological phenotypes. In this cohort, only TCR beta chains were sequenced, and detectable features were limited by the absence of alpha or paired-chain data. A cluster of highly shared sequence variants was judged likely to be a technical artifact of the sequencing pipeline. Correlated functional status among segregating V segments might reflect linkage disequilibrium, but an unknown experimental factor could not be ruled out. The presence/absence analyses assumed that sequencing depth was roughly uniform across donors, and that assumption may not be true. At a false discovery rate of 0.05, a later analysis linked about 16,000 TCR beta sequences to specific HLA alleles. When HLA alleles, especially DR and DQ, strongly co-occurred, TCR associations were difficult to assign to individual alleles. Most TCR sequences were seen in very few donors, while some public TCRs were found in many individuals. A further reported finding was that TCR beta sequences accurately predicted the HLA-A and HLA-B alleles for most subjects in the first cohort. In an earlier analysis of some 550 of the donors, most TCR beta V segments were observed in productive rearrangements about 90% or about 30% of the time, broadly matching IMGT annotations. In a later genetic analysis, a missense DCLRE1C variant was associated with V-gene and J-gene trimming of TCR beta chains, and the association was replicated in an independent cohort. In a later genetic analysis, fewer N-insertions in productive TCRs were reported among donors in an Asian-associated ancestry cluster than the roughly 700-donor mean. In a later analysis, the rate of TCR association differed among HLA loci, with DRB1 alleles having the most associated TCRs and HLA-C alleles having the fewest. According to a later analysis, most CMV-associated TCR beta chains appeared to be HLA-restricted, and the HLA associations seemed to be driven largely by CMV exposure. In a later analysis, HLA-associated TCR beta chains showed more clonal expansion and lower generation probabilities than non-associated chains that were equally common. Immune exposure information for the cohort was limited to CMV serostatus. Because HLA typing was unavailable for some donors at each locus, only the typed subset was used in association tests. Because the 87-base-pair reads could not distinguish some IMGT-functional V segments, including TRBV6-2 and TRBV6-3, those segments were excluded. In both the original and validation cohorts, the classifier was reported to diagnose cytomegalovirus status with high specificity and sensitivity. In a later analysis, several top co-occurrence clusters were reported to appear linked to parvovirus B19, influenza, CMV and Epstein-Barr virus. In the study, some 160 TCR beta chains were listed as associated with cytomegalovirus.

This clone has a single count. The antigen this receptor binds is unknown. One base away there is no much larger clone; base qualities are not given. Receptors were amplified or captured by the immunoSEQ multiplex PCR assay. A mixture of 60 forward primers for TCR Vbeta segments and 13 reverse primers for TCR Jbeta segments was used in the multiplex PCR. The CDR3 region of rearranged TCR beta genes was amplified from genomic DNA by a multiplex PCR assay. On the Illumina HiSeq System, the amplified TCR beta libraries were sequenced as 87-base-pair reads. Regarding the original processing steps: In a later analysis, some 80 million unique TCR beta chains were counted across the 500 to 850 repertoires, and roughly 10 million of these chains were shared by at least two donors. Raw reads were error-corrected and collapsed into unique sequences by a nearest-neighbor algorithm in which closely related sequences were merged to remove PCR and sequencing errors. Alignment of CDR3 sequences to IMGT reference sequences was used to assign V, D and J gene segments. For a sequence to be retained, a match of at least six nucleotides to both a V gene segment and a J gene segment was required. A rearrangement counted as productive if the CDR3 had no stop codons and remained in frame with V and J, and every other rearrangement counted as non-productive. Following IMGT convention, CDR3 was defined as the stretch from the second conserved V-encoded cysteine up to the conserved J-encoded phenylalanine. The earlier analysis of some 580 of the donors excluded any sequence lacking an unambiguous match to a single V gene segment. An earlier analysis of 587 of the donors classified V segments as functional when productive rearrangements were above 56.7% and as segregating when the standard deviation between donors was above 5%. To diagnose cytomegalovirus status from the catalog of TCR beta chain sequences, a statistical classification framework was built. In a later analysis, V and J genes were assigned by comparing TCR nucleotide sequences against IMGT/GENE-DB human TR gene sequences. The TCRdist pipeline was used in a later analysis to assign CDR3 sequences and most-parsimonious VDJ recombination scenarios. In a later analysis, every TCR beta chain was defined by the combination of its CDR3 amino acid sequence and its V-gene family, and reads without a unique V-gene family were dropped. A later analysis removed 600 or so highly shared, low-generation-probability nucleotide sequences to deal with suspected cross-contamination and a sequencing artifact. A later analysis calculated a clonal expansion index for each public chain from normalized within-repertoire ranks of inferred template counts. A later analysis computed generation probabilities with a VDJ recombination model fitted to out-of-frame rearrangements, and checked the results against IGoR. A later analysis scored TCR-TCR, TCR-HLA and TCR-CMV co-occurrence with hypergeometric tests, applying a repertoire-size bias correction to TCR pairs. In a later analysis, false discovery rates were estimated by permuting HLA or CMV assignments 20 times. In a later analysis, co-occurring TCRs were grouped using DBSCAN, and TCRdist sequence similarity was added for clustering within HLA-allele-positive subsets. Repertoires with fewer than 30,000 or more than 120,000 public chains were left out of co-occurrence clustering, as were about 5 repertoires with anomalous nucleotide sharing. The table was pulled from immuneACCESS by TCRdb, which kept in-frame rearrangements only. Such tables lose some clones; where checked, under half of the loss comes from unresolved V genes, and the rest has no known cause. V, J and clone size are those of that table, while D and trimming were read from the DNA. Here the sample has roughly 220,000 clones; about 81% occur a single time. The ten biggest clones cover about 2.6% of the sample.

The cohort consisted of 666 healthy bone marrow donors. At the time of sampling, every cohort member was nominally healthy, though immune exposures that went unrecorded were likely present. The donor tested CMV seronegative and was one of the 352 seronegative cohort members. A peripheral blood sample was collected from each donor, and TCR beta sequencing was performed on peripheral blood mononuclear cells. Genomic DNA was extracted from the blood cell samples with the Qiagen DNeasy Blood Extraction Kit. Sequenced input: PBMCs. The chain is encoded by TRBV27 joined to TRBJ1-5; the best D guess is TRBD1, with 5 bases matching. This TCR derives from a woman between 35 and 50 years old in good health and CMV-seronegative. The sequenced DNA is TGTGCCAGCAGGGGGGGTCAGATGGGAATAAGCAATCAGCCCCAGCATTTT. Translated, this is CASRGGQMGISNQPQHF.